This T cell receptor (beta chain) was identified during a study of blood T cell repertoires in COVID-19. Study-wide context: Samples came from the United States, Italy and Spain, spanning acute and convalescent COVID-19.

Participants spanned ages about 18 to 95 years and resided in about 24 US areas. The table came from immunoSEQ multiplex PCR; TCRdb's copy has only in-frame clones and leaves some out. The repertoire holds over 200,000 clones, with about 87% as singletons. CDR1 and CDR2 (germline): SGHNT, YENEEA. CDR3 length: 14 amino acids. V lost 4 bases to trimming and J lost 5 bases; unmatched junction nucleotides: 6. This TCR came from a woman in her twenties or thirties who had been exposed to COVID-19. The sequenced sample was PBMCs or T cells enriched from blood (not recorded which). The gene calls are TRBV11-3 and TRBJ2-7, with 9 bases matching TRBD1. CDR3 DNA: TGTGCCAGCAGCTCCCGGACAGGGGCCCACGAGCAGTACTTC. It is translated as CASSSRTGAHEQYF. Filled out from reference TRBV11-3 and TRBJ2-7, the complete variable domain reads EAGVVQSPRYKIIEKKQPVAFWCNPISGHNTLYWYLQNLGQGPELLIRYENEEAVDDSQLPKDRFSAERLKGVDSTLKIQPAELGDSAVYLCASSSRTGAHEQYFGPGTRLTVT.